Listed here are 20 T cell receptor beta chains from one sample, sequenced in a study of cytomegalovirus exposure and HLA in healthy donors. Primers for the PCR totalled 60 Vbeta and 13 Jbeta. The protocol was immunoSEQ multiplex PCR, while the TCRdb copy is restricted to in-frame clones and leaves out a portion. The data show 150,000 to 200,000 clones, 75% to 90% seen once. The sequenced sample was PBMCs. Receptors were obtained from a woman between 18 and 29 years old in good health and CMV-seronegative.

The chain employs TRBV7-9 and TRBJ2-5; TRBD1 aligns across 11 bases. CDR1 is SEHNR, CDR2 FQNEAQ, per germline (reference sequence). The CDR3 is 14 residues long. J gave up 5 bases and V 7 bases, and 6 bases lay outside the gene matches. CDR3 sequence: CASTLGDRGETQYF. For the CDR3, the DNA is TGTGCCAGCACCTTGGGGGACAGGGGGGAGACCCAGTACTTC.

This clone has only one observation. V usage is TRBV7-7 and J usage is TRBJ2-2, with D possibly matching TRBD1 (6 bases). The CDR3 length is 13 residues. The germline gives CDR1 SSHAT, CDR2 FNYEAQ (reference sequence). The V gene lost 7 bases and the J gene lost 4 bases, with 10 bases spanning the gap. In DNA, the CDR3 is TGTGCCAGCACGAGGGGGATCACCGGGGAGCTGTTTTTT. As protein: CASTRGITGELFF. The variable domain in full, with the rest retrieved from reference TRBV7-7 and TRBJ2-2, is GAGVSQSPRYKVTKRGQDVTLRCDPISSHATLYWYQQALGQGPEFLTYFNYEAQPDKSGLPSDRFSAERPEGSISTLTIQRTEQRDSAMYRCASTRGITGELFFGEGSRLTVL.

V usage is TRBV20-1 and J usage is TRBJ2-1; D remains ambiguous. The V gene lost 1 base and the J gene lost 14 bases, with 12 bases spanning the gap. Per the germline V gene, CDR1 is DFQATT and CDR2 is SNEGSKA (reference sequence). CDR3 length equals 11 residues. The CDR3 DNA sequence: TGCAGTGCTAGAGGAGCAGGCCTCAAGTTCTTC. Amino acid sequence: CSARGAGLKFF.

This chain links TRBV7-2 with TRBJ2-1, with no clear D. This CDR3 region has 14 residues. Looked up from germline, CDR1 is SGHTA and CDR2 is FQGNSA. The V end lost 4 bases, the J end lost 4 bases, and 11 bases lay between the germline ends. CDR3 sequence (DNA): TGTGCCAGCAGCTCTGATTGGCGGTACAATGAGCAGTTCTTC. It specifies CASSSDWRYNEQFF.

CDR3 amino acids: CASSLTLNTGELFF. CDR3 in DNA: TGCGCCAGCAGCCTGACTTTGAACACCGGGGAGCTGTTTTTT. The gene calls are TRBV5-1 and TRBJ2-2; no clear D. The V and J ends lost 4 bases and 1 base respectively, with 8 bases between them. Per the germline V gene, CDR1 is SGHRS and CDR2 is YFSETQ. The CDR3 totals 14 residues.

V gene TRBV27 combines with J gene TRBJ2-1, with 7 bases that match TRBD2. Trimming at V came to 2 bases and at J to 1 base, leaving 2 bases not matched to a gene. Germline V gene lookup returns CDR1 MNHEY and CDR2 SMNVEV (reference sequence). This CDR3 is 15 amino acids long. DNA for the CDR3: TGTGCCAGCAGTTTAACGGGGGGTTCCTACAATGAGCAGTTCTTC. Residues: CASSLTGGSYNEQFF.

This sequence joins TRBV10-3 and TRBJ2-5; the D gene is possibly TRBD1 (7 bases). The J call may not be correct, given that the DNA end is closer to TRBJ2-7. Germline values: CDR1 ENHRY, CDR2 SYGVKD. There are 15 residues in the CDR3. The CDR3: CAISVGRGAQYEQYF. CDR3 DNA sequence: TGTGCCATCAGTGTAGGCAGGGGGGCCCAATACGAGCAGTACTTC.

V usage is TRBV28 and J usage is TRBJ2-7; D remains ambiguous. V gave up 4 bases and J gave up 6 bases, with 7 bases separating them. Germline CDR1 reads MDHEN; CDR2 reads SYDVKM. The CDR3 totals 11 residues. Here the CDR3 reads CASSSWAEQYF. CDR3 DNA sequence: TGTGCCAGCAGTTCGTGGGCCGAGCAGTACTTC.

This chain links TRBV27 with TRBJ2-7; TRBD1 agrees at 7 bases. Germline CDR1 and CDR2: MNHEY and SMNVEV (reference sequence). CDR3 length equals 15 residues. V gave up 2 bases and J gave up 1 base; unmatched junction bases: 5. DNA of the CDR3: TGTGCCAGCAGTTTAGGACAGGTTGGGTCCTACGAGCAGTACTTC. Residues: CASSLGQVGSYEQYF.

V gene TRBV2 combines with J gene TRBJ2-4; 9 bases agree with TRBD1. The trim removed 6 bases at V and 1 base at J, leaving 13 bases unmatched. Germline V gives CDR1 SNHLY, CDR2 FYNNEI. The CDR3 spans 18 residues. For the CDR3, the DNA is TGTGCCAGCAGCGCCACAGGGGGCGGGACACTGGCCAAAAACATTCAGTACTTC. It codes for CASSATGGGTLAKNIQYF. The whole variable domain, remainder taken from reference TRBV2 and TRBJ2-4, is EPEVTQTPSHQVTQMGQEVILRCVPISNHLYFYWYRQILGQKVEFLVSFYNNEISEKSEIFDDQFSVERPDGSNFTLKIRSTKLEDSAMYFCASSATGGGTLAKNIQYFGAGTRLSVL.

The genes are TRBV2 and TRBJ2-1; tentative D call: TRBD1 (6 bases). The CDR3 spans 11 residues. Per germline, CDR1 SNHLY and CDR2 FYNNEI. V was trimmed by 8 bases and J by 9 bases, leaving 11 bases between them. CDR3 sequence: CASGVGGEQFF. CDR3 DNA sequence: TGTGCCAGCGGAGTAGGGGGTGAGCAGTTCTTC.

This clone was seen more than once but under ten times. The chain combines TRBV7-9 with TRBJ1-1; D is ambiguous. CDR3 size: 14 residues. Germline assignment: CDR1 SEHNR and CDR2 FQNEAQ (reference sequence). V was cut by 1 base and J by 5 bases, with 11 bases left in between. CDR3 loop: CASSLETDRTEAFF. DNA of the CDR3: TGTGCCAGCAGCTTAGAAACAGATAGGACTGAAGCTTTCTTT. Filled out from reference TRBV7-9 and TRBJ1-1, the complete variable domain reads DTGVSQNPRHKITKRGQNVTFRCDPISEHNRLYWYRQTLGQGPEFLTYFQNEAQLEKSRLLSDRFSAERPKGSFSTLEIQRTEQGDSAMYLCASSLETDRTEAFFGQGTRLTVV.

The CDR3 nucleotides are TGTGCCAGCTCCCTCTCCAGGGCGCCTTCCTACGAGCAGTACTTC. Translated: CASSLSRAPSYEQYF. The chain couples TRBV7-2 to TRBJ2-7; possible D gene TRBD1, 5 bases. This CDR3 is 15 amino acids long. Per the germline V gene, CDR1 is SGHTA and CDR2 is FQGNSA. V gave up 8 bases and J gave up 1 base, with 18 bases separating them.

The chain couples TRBV28 to TRBJ2-2; 8 bases align to TRBD1. The CDR3 is made up of 16 amino acids. Germline CDR1 MDHEN, CDR2 SYDVKM. Unmatched junction bases numbered 9, after V lost 5 bases and J lost 4 bases. As DNA, the CDR3 is TGTGCCAGCAGTCCTCAGGGGCAGGGGGCCACCGGGGAGCTGTTTTTT. It specifies CASSPQGQGATGELFF. The full variable domain, completed using reference TRBV28 and TRBJ2-2, is DVKVTQSSRYLVKRTGEKVFLECVQDMDHENMFWYRQDPGLGLRLIYFSYDVKMKEKGDIPEGYSVSREKKERFSLILESASTNQTSMYLCASSPQGQGATGELFFGEGSRLTVL.

This clone has just one count. V usage is TRBV7-2 and J usage is TRBJ2-5; D is unclear. The last part of the DNA fits TRBJ2-7 better; the J call may be wrong. Germline CDR1 reads SGHTA; CDR2 reads FQGNSA. There are 15 residues in the CDR3. CDR3 region: CASSLVSGNSYEQYF. As DNA, the CDR3 is TGTGCCAGCAGCTTAGTTTCAGGAAACTCCTACGAGCAGTACTTC.

The chain employs TRBV5-1 and TRBJ2-7, with TRBD1 identical over 8 bases. The germline V gene encodes CDR1 SGHRS and CDR2 YFSETQ. The CDR3 sequence is 14 residues long. V was clipped by 4 bases and J by 0 bases; unmatched bases: 3. DNA for the CDR3: TGCGCCAGCAGCGGGGACAGGCCCTCCTACGAGCAGTACTTC. Its protein product is CASSGDRPSYEQYF.

The chain has TRBV15 and TRBJ1-2; a possible D gene is TRBD1 (6 bases). CDR3 size: 15 residues. Trimming shortened V by 1 base and J by 8 bases, and 17 bases separated the two germline ends. In germline, CDR1 is LNHNV, CDR2 YYDKDF (reference sequence). In DNA, the CDR3 is TGTGCCACCAGCAGAGCGGAGAGGGGGACTATAGGCTACACCTTC. It is translated as CATSRAERGTIGYTF.

The genes are TRBV19 and TRBJ2-1; D is undetermined. The CDR3 consists of 11 residues. The germline V gene encodes CDR1 LNHDA and CDR2 SQIVND (reference sequence). V was shortened by 7 bases and J by 1 base, with 2 bases between the two germline ends. The DNA of the CDR3 is TGTGCCAGTACTTCCTACAATGAGCAGTTCTTC. This gives the protein CASTSYNEQFF.

The chain employs TRBV5-1 and TRBJ1-4; 7 bases fit TRBD1. V dropped 4 bases and J dropped 4; count of bases not matched to a gene: 13. CDR1 SGHRS and CDR2 YFSETQ come from the germline V gene. The CDR3 is made up of 17 amino acids. CDR3 in amino acids: CASSRLPRGVINEKLFF. The CDR3 DNA sequence: TGCGCCAGCAGCAGACTACCCAGGGGGGTGATTAATGAAAAACTGTTTTTT.

The CDR3 sequence is CASKGRAVNTGELFF. The CDR3 bases are TGTGCCAGTAAGGGCCGAGCGGTGAACACCGGGGAGCTGTTTTTT. This chain connects TRBV19 to TRBJ2-2, with a tentative D call TRBD2 (5 bases). The germline V and J ends were trimmed by 7 bases and 1 base, with 13 bases remaining between them. CDR1 and CDR2 (germline): LNHDA, SQIVND (reference sequence). The CDR3 length is 15 residues. Full variable domain (missing parts from reference TRBV19 and TRBJ2-2): DGGITQSPKYLFRKEGQNVTLSCEQNLNHDAMYWYRQDPGQGLRLIYYSQIVNDFQKGDIAEGYSVSREKKESFPLTVTSAQKNPTAFYLCASKGRAVNTGELFFGEGSRLTVL.